Following are 8 T cell receptor beta chains from one sample sequenced in a study of blood T cell repertoires in COVID-19. Here immunoSEQ multiplex PCR was the method, and the copy in TCRdb shows in-frame clones only, minus some. Here the sample spans approximately 240,000 clones, 92% being singletons. Specimen: peripheral blood. The receptors derive from a man between 25 and 39 years old with COVID-19, enrolled during active disease.

This chain joins TRBV7-7 and TRBJ2-5; TRBD1 is a possible D gene (5 bases). The V end was cut by 5 bases, the J end by 1 base, with 14 bases between. CDR3 length: 15 residues. The V gene's germline CDR1 is SSHAT and CDR2 FNYEAQ (reference sequence). Here the CDR3 DNA reads TGTGCCAGCAGCCCCACCCCCACAGGCCAAGAGACCCAGTACTTC. This encodes CASSPTPTGQETQYF.

This chain uses TRBV5-6 with TRBJ1-2, with TRBD1 as a possible D gene (6 bases). CDR1 and CDR2 (germline): SGHDT, YYEEEE. Trimming took 0 bases from V and 3 from J, leaving 12 bases between them. CDR3 length: 15 residues. CDR3 in amino acids: CASSLAPQGHYGYTF. The CDR3 DNA reads TGTGCCAGCAGCTTGGCCCCACAGGGACACTATGGCTACACCTTC.

This chain connects TRBV4-2 to TRBJ2-3, with TRBD2 matching over 11 bases. CDR1 is LGHNA, CDR2 YNFKEQ, per germline. The CDR3 contains 17 residues. The junction had 9 bases not matched to a gene; V was cut back by 0 bases and J by 7 bases. This CDR3 is CASSQERTSGQIYTQYF. The DNA for the CDR3 is TGTGCCAGCAGCCAAGAACGGACTAGCGGGCAGATATATACGCAGTATTTT.

Here the CDR3 DNA reads TGTGCCAGCAGTTTCAGGGCGTTGACTGAAGCTTTCTTT. This translates into CASSFRALTEAFF. This chain uses TRBV12-3 or TRBV12-4 with TRBJ1-1; tentatively, D is TRBD1 (5 bases). The CDR3 covers 13 residues. V was clipped by 3 bases and J by 5 bases, with 10 bases between them.

This chain connects TRBV30 to TRBJ2-1; tentative D call: TRBD1 (5 bases). The germline V gene has CDR1 GTSNPN and CDR2 SVGIG (reference sequence). The CDR3 contains 15 residues. Between the trimmed V and J ends, which lost 0 bases and 8 bases, there was a span of 17 bases. The CDR3 protein is CAWSVGQGRMDEQFF. The DNA for the CDR3 is TGTGCCTGGAGTGTGGGGCAGGGAAGGATGGATGAGCAGTTCTTC.

V is TRBV9 and J is TRBJ1-2; TRBD1 agrees at 7 bases. Germline V gene sequence: CDR1 SGDLS, CDR2 YYNGEE. V lost 3 bases to trimming and J lost 4 bases; unmatched junction nucleotides: 3. The CDR3 consists of 13 residues. As DNA, the CDR3 is TGTGCCAGCAGCGCGGACAGGTTCTATGGCTACACCTTC. Translating gives CASSADRFYGYTF.

In its sample, this clone was seen once. V is TRBV30 and J is TRBJ1-5, with 9 bases aligning to TRBD1. The CDR3 has 15 amino acids. J lost 5 bases, V lost 0 bases, and 5 bases had no gene match. Germline CDR1 reads GTSNPN; CDR2 reads SVGIG (reference sequence). The CDR3 region is CAWSVLRTGDQPQHF. Written as DNA, the CDR3 is TGTGCCTGGAGTGTATTGCGGACAGGGGATCAGCCCCAGCATTTT.

The DNA for the CDR3 is TGTGCCAGCAGCTTAGTAAGGCCCTTTGGGCTTCGTGAATTTGGCTACACCTTC. Translating gives CASSLVRPFGLREFGYTF. This chain joins TRBV13 and TRBJ1-2; no reliable D call. Looked up from germline, CDR1 is PRHDT and CDR2 is FYEKMQ (reference sequence). V lost 1 base, J lost 7 bases, and 25 bases lay in between. The CDR3 spans 18 residues.